This entry features one T cell receptor (beta chain) sequence. Each sample's TCRB immunosequencing used 450 to 550 nanograms of biopsy DNA. Using immunoSEQ multiplex PCR, the repertoire was profiled, and TCRdb retains in-frame clones only, with some absent. The sample holds some 28,000 clones, over 75% seen once. This record belongs to a study of T cell repertoires in ileal Crohn's disease. About the research overall: Thiopurines (under 12) or anti-TNF agents (approximately 19) were given postoperatively to about half.

The V gene's germline CDR1 is LNHDA and CDR2 SQIVND (reference sequence). This CDR3 is built from 15 residues. V lost 6 bases to trimming and J lost 7 bases, with 18 bases between them. The chain has TRBV19 and TRBJ2-2; a possible D gene is TRBD1 (7 bases). The TCR originated in an adult with Crohn's disease. The source material was ileal tissue. This CDR3 reads CASSGPGGSNGELFF. The CDR3 coding sequence is TGTGCCAGTAGCGGCCCAGGGGGGAGTAACGGGGAGCTGTTTTTT.